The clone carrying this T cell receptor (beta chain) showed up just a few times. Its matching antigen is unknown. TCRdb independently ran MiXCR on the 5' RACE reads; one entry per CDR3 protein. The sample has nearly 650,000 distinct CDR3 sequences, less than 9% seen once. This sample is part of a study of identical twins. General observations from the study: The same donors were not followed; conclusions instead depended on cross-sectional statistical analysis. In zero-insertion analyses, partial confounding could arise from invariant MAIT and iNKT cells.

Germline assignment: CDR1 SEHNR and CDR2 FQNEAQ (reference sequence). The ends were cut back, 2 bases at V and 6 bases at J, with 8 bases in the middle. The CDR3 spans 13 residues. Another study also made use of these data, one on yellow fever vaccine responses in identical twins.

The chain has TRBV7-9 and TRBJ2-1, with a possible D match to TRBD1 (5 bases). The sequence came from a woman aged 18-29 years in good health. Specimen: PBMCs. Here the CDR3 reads CASSLTQVNEQFF. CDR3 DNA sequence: TGTGCCAGCAGCTTAACACAGGTCAATGAGCAGTTCTTC.